This T cell receptor (beta chain) originates from a study of cytomegalovirus exposure and HLA in healthy donors. Findings of the study overall: Donor immune exposure was known only as CMV serostatus. A later analysis found that most CMV-associated TCR beta chains appeared HLA-restricted. It was in a later analysis that TCR association rates were seen to vary by HLA locus, highest for DRB1 and lowest for HLA-C.

The germline gives CDR1 MDHEN, CDR2 SYDVKM. This CDR3 is 12 amino acids long. Deletions cut 6 bases from V and 4 bases from J, with 8 bases between. As to this clone: No antigen is known for it.

The PCR made use of 60 Vbeta and 13 Jbeta primers. Assay used: immunoSEQ multiplex PCR; TCRdb lists only in-frame clones, some missing. In the table there are about 160,000 clones, roughly four fifths of which are singletons. Sequenced: PBMCs. The V call is TRBV28, the J call TRBJ2-3; D gene ambiguous. The sequence was obtained from a man between 45 and 60 years old in good health and CMV-seropositive. The DNA for the CDR3 is TGTGCCAGCAGGGGTAGCCCAGATACGCAGTATTTT. Protein sequence: CASRGSPDTQYF.